This T cell receptor beta chain was recorded in a study of blood T cells in healthy people across ages. Findings of the study overall: With age, beta diversity per million T cells declined roughly linearly, significantly by 35 to 40.

This clonotype was recorded a few times. No antigen is known for it. One end of the junction fails to match germline, which may point to a read error. The length of the CDR3 is 16 residues. Germline V gene lookup returns CDR1 SGHTA and CDR2 FQGNSA. PCR was performed a second time for about 7 to 12 cycles using a sample-barcoded 5' primer and a J-beta primer mix. One entry per CDR3 protein results from TCRdb running MiXCR on the 5' RACE reads. The table has about 930,000 distinct CDR3 sequences, 25% to 30% seen once. Another study also made use of these data, one on T cells of mothers and their children.

Material for sequencing was blood. The chain combines TRBV7-2 with TRBJ2-2; possible D gene TRBD2, 6 bases. This receptor was obtained from a middle-aged woman in good health. Here the CDR3 DNA reads TGTGCCGGCAGCTTAAATGGGGGGACGAACACCGGGGAGCTGTTTTTT. It translates to CAGSLNGGTNTGELFF.